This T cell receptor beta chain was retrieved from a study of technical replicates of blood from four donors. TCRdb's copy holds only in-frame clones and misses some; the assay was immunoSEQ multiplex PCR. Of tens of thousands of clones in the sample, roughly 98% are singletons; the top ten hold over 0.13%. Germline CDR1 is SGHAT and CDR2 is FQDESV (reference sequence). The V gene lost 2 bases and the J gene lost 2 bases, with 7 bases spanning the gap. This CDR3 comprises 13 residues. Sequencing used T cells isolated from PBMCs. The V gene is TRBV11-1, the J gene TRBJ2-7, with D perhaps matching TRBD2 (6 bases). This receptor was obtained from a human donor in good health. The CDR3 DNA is TGTGCCAGCAGCTTATGGGGGGCCTACGAGCAGTACTTC. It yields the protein CASSLWGAYEQYF.